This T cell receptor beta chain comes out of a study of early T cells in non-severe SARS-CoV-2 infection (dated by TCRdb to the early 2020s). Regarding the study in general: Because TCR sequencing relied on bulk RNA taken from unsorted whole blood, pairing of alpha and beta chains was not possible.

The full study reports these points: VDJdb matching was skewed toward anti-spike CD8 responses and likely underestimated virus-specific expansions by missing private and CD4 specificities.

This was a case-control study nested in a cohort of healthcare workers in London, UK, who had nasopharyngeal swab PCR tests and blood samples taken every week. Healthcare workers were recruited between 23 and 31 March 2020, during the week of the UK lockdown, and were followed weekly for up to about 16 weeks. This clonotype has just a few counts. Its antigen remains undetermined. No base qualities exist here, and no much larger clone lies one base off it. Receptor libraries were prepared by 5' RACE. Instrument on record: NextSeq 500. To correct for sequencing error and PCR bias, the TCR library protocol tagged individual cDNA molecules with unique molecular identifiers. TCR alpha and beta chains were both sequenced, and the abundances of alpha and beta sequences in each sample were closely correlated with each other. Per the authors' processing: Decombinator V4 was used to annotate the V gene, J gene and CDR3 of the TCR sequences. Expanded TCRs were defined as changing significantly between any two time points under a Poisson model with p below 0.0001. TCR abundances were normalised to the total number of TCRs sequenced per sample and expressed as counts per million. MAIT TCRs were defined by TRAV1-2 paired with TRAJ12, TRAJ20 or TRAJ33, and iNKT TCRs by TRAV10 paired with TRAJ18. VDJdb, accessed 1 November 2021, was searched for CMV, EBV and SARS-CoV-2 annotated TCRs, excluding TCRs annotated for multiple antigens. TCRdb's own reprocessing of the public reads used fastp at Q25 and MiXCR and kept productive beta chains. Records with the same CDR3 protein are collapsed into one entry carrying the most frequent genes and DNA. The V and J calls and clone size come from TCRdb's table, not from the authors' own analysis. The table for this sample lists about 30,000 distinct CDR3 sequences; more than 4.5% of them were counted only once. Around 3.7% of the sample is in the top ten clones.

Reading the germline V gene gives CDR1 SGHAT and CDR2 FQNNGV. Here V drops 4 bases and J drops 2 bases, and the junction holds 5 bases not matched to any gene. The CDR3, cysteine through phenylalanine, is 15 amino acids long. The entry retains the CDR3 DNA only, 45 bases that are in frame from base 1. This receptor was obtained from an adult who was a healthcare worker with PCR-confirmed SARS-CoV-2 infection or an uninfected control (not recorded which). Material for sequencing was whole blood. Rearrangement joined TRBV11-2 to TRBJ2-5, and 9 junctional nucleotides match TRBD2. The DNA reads TGTGCCAGCAGCTCCAGACTAGCGGAACAAGAGACCCAGTACTTC. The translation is CASSSRLAEQETQYF.